The 18 T cell receptor beta chains presented below share a single source sample, sequenced in a study of Ad26.COV2.S vaccination and SARS-CoV-2 variants. Regarding treatment: 19 received Ad26.COV2.S at low or high dose, single or two shots; several received placebo; per-sample allocation not given. Day 63 after the first injection of vaccine or placebo was the sampling time. TCRdb's table, derived via immunoSEQ multiplex PCR, lists solely in-frame clones and lacks some. The sample records approximately 460,000 clones, 89% being singletons. The sequenced sample was peripheral blood, obtained in a trial of Ad26.COV2.S vaccine versus placebo. The receptors come from a person aged 18-60 years who received the Ad26.COV2.S COVID-19 vaccine or a placebo.

V gene TRBV5-1 combines with J gene TRBJ2-5; 11 nucleotides line up with TRBD2. CDR3 length: 19 amino acids. Germline V CDR1 and CDR2: SGHRS, YFSETQ. Losses at the gene ends were 2 bases for V and 5 bases for J; bases not matched to a gene: 17. The CDR3 bases are TGCGCCAGCAGCTTTCAAACCTCTCGTAGCGGGAGGGCCCTCGAGACCCAGTACTTC. Translation: CASSFQTSRSGRALETQYF.

This sequence joins TRBV4-3 and TRBJ1-2; possibly TRBD1 for D (6 bases). The CDR3 length is 16 residues. CDR1 LGHNA and CDR2 YSLEER come from the germline V gene. The V and J ends lost 8 bases and 3 bases respectively, with 22 bases between them. CDR3 amino acids: CASQGHSRGGDYGYTF. The DNA for the CDR3 is TGCGCCAGCCAGGGACACTCCCGCGGAGGGGACTATGGCTACACCTTC.

For the CDR3, the DNA is TGTGCCTGGAGTGGGAGGGGCAGCGGGAACACTGAAGCTTTCTTT. Protein product: CAWSGRGSGNTEAFF. The chain is built from TRBV30 and TRBJ1-1; D perhaps matches TRBD1 (5 bases). Germline V lookup: CDR1 GTSNPN, CDR2 SVGIG (reference sequence). The CDR3 spans 15 residues. V was trimmed by 1 base and J by 1 base, leaving 13 bases between them.

The chain recombines TRBV6-5 with TRBJ2-1; D is unresolved. Trimming shortened V by 4 bases and J by 0 bases, and 10 bases separated the two germline ends. The CDR3 has 15 residues. The germline V gene has CDR1 MNHEY and CDR2 SVGAGI. The CDR3 sequence: CASSFRANSYNEQFF. DNA for the CDR3: TGTGCCAGCAGTTTCAGAGCTAACTCCTACAATGAGCAGTTCTTC.

V usage is TRBV3-1 (or the pseudogene TRBV3-2) and J usage is TRBJ2-2; D unresolved. V lost 4 bases and J 1 base, leaving 7 bases between the germline ends. This CDR3 is 14 amino acids long. Germline CDR1 is LGHDT and CDR2 is YNNKEL (reference sequence). The CDR3 DNA reads TGTGCCAGCAGCCCGGGCCTGAACACCGGGGAGCTGTTTTTT. The encoded protein is CASSPGLNTGELFF.

V gene TRBV28 combines with J gene TRBJ2-1, with 10 positions matching TRBD2. There are 15 residues in the CDR3. J lost 5 bases, V lost 6 bases, and 7 bases had no gene match. The germline CDR1 and CDR2 sequences are MDHEN and SYDVKM. The CDR3 DNA reads as TGTGCCAGCAGAAAAGCGGGAGGGCCCCACAATGAGCAGTTCTTC. Amino acids: CASRKAGGPHNEQFF.

The J gene is TRBJ1-2, the V gene TRBV19; no definite D call. The CDR3 sequence is 13 residues long. Germline lookup yields CDR1 LNHDA and CDR2 SQIVND (reference sequence). V lost 2 bases to trimming and J lost 4 bases, with 8 bases between them. The CDR3 bases are TGTGCCAGTAGTATAAACACCGCCTATGGCTACACCTTC. Translation gives CASSINTAYGYTF. Full variable domain (rest looked up from reference TRBV19 and TRBJ1-2): DGGITQSPKYLFRKEGQNVTLSCEQNLNHDAMYWYRQDPGQGLRLIYYSQIVNDFQKGDIAEGYSVSREKKESFPLTVTSAQKNPTAFYLCASSINTAYGYTFGSGTRLTVV.

This chain links TRBV19 with TRBJ1-5; the D is unclear. The CDR3 has 13 amino acids. The V end lost 4 bases, the J end lost 6 bases, and 10 bases lay between the germline ends. CDR1 LNHDA and CDR2 SQIVND come from the germline V gene (reference sequence). CDR3 sequence reads: CASSNWSLQPQHF. The CDR3 bases are TGTGCCAGTAGTAACTGGTCCCTTCAGCCCCAGCATTTT.

J is TRBJ2-7 and V is TRBV7-8; no clear D. Trimming pared 4 bases from V and 3 bases from J, leaving 13 bases between. This CDR3 spans 14 amino acids. Germline CDR1 SGHVS, CDR2 FQNEAQ. The CDR3 region is CASSYHLSSYEQYF. As DNA, the CDR3 is TGTGCCAGCAGCTACCACCTGTCCAGCTACGAGCAGTACTTC.

This clone was observed a few times. CDR3 loop: CASSLGTGWNTEAFF. The CDR3 bases are TGTGCCAGCAGCTTAGGTACAGGTTGGAACACTGAAGCTTTCTTT. The chain combines TRBV7-9 with TRBJ1-1; tentatively, D is TRBD1 (5 bases). The V end lost 1 base, the J end lost 1 base, and 10 bases lay between the germline ends. The CDR3 covers 15 residues. Per the germline V gene, CDR1 is SEHNR and CDR2 is FQNEAQ (reference sequence).

This clone was picked up a small number of times. Within the sample, other DNA sequences also encode this same CDR3. V usage is TRBV6-2 or TRBV6-3 and J usage is TRBJ2-3, with no clear D. CDR1 and CDR2 (germline): MNHEY, SVGEGT. The CDR3 runs to 12 residues. Between the trimmed V and J ends, which lost 3 bases and 2 bases, there was a span of 3 bases. The CDR3 loop is CASSYPTDTQYF. The CDR3 DNA sequence: TGTGCCAGCAGTTATCCCACAGATACGCAGTATTTT.

This clone showed up just a few times. The rearrangement joins TRBV5-1 to TRBJ1-1; maybe TRBD1 (5 bases). CDR3 length: 15 residues. In germline, CDR1 is SGHRS, CDR2 YFSETQ. V dropped 5 bases and J dropped 4 bases, with 18 bases sitting between them. The CDR3 DNA reads TGCGCCAGCAGTTTAAGGGGCGCGGTGACCACTGAAGCTTTCTTT. It translates to CASSLRGAVTTEAFF.

With regard to this clone: Other DNA sequences in the same sample also yield this CDR3. The chain links TRBV7-2 to TRBJ2-3; 12 nucleotides line up with TRBD2. The CDR3 totals 16 residues. Germline CDR1 and CDR2: SGHTA and FQGNSA. The trim removed 1 base at V and 3 bases at J, leaving 2 bases unmatched. The CDR3 DNA reads as TGTGCCAGCAGCTTAGGTCTAGCGGGAGGGACAGATACGCAGTATTTT. It codes for CASSLGLAGGTDTQYF.

The chain recombines TRBV28 with TRBJ1-5; TRBD1 might be the D (6 bases). The germline V and J ends were trimmed by 7 bases and 0 bases, with 10 bases remaining between them. The germline gives CDR1 MDHEN, CDR2 SYDVKM. The CDR3 is made up of 14 amino acids. The CDR3 coding sequence is TGTGCCAGCAAGGGACAACCTAGCAATCAGCCCCAGCATTTT. This translates into CASKGQPSNQPQHF.

This sequence joins TRBV5-6 and TRBJ2-7, with D perhaps matching TRBD1 (5 bases). V was clipped by 4 bases and J by 4 bases, with 18 bases between them. Germline loops: CDR1 SGHDT, CDR2 YYEEEE. CDR3 length: 15 residues. The CDR3 nucleotides are TGTGCCAGCAGCCCGGGTAGACAGATCCTATACGAGCAGTACTTC. It encodes CASSPGRQILYEQYF. Looking up the rest from reference TRBV5-6 and TRBJ2-7 gives the full variable domain: DAGVTQSPTHLIKTRGQQVTLRCSPKSGHDTVSWYQQALGQGPQFIFQYYEEEERQRGNFPDRFSGHQFPNYSSELNVNALLLGDSALYLCASSPGRQILYEQYFGPGTRLTVT.

V is TRBV5-1 and J is TRBJ2-5; D is unresolved. Trimming pared 2 bases from V and 1 base from J, leaving 12 bases between. CDR3 size: 15 residues. CDR1 is SGHRS, CDR2 YFSETQ, per germline. The CDR3 sequence: CASSFQRRIQETQYF. CDR3 DNA: TGCGCCAGCAGCTTTCAACGACGGATCCAAGAGACCCAGTACTTC.

The genes are TRBV29-1 and TRBJ1-1; weak D call: TRBD1 (5 bases). V shed 4 bases and J shed 4 bases, with 10 bases lying between them. In germline, CDR1 is SQVTM, CDR2 ANQGSEA. The CDR3 covers 12 residues. CDR3 sequence (DNA): TGCAGCGTTGGGGGGAGGGGCACTGAAGCTTTCTTT. Translating it yields CSVGGRGTEAFF.

The chain carries TRBV28 and TRBJ2-1, with 10 bases lining up with TRBD2. The CDR3 sequence is 16 residues long. Germline loops: CDR1 MDHEN, CDR2 SYDVKM. Losses at the gene ends were 2 bases for V and 4 bases for J; bases not matched to a gene: 5. CDR3 region: CASSLLSGRQYNEQFF. CDR3 nucleotides: TGTGCCAGCAGTTTACTTAGCGGGAGGCAATACAATGAGCAGTTCTTC.